Presented here are 10 T cell receptor beta chains from one specimen sequenced in a study of blood T cell repertoires in COVID-19. Method: immunoSEQ multiplex PCR; TCRdb's copy keeps in-frame clones and lacks some. This sample has about 200,000 clones; roughly 85% occur once, and the top ten carry under 20%. The sample comprised PBMCs or T cells enriched from blood (not recorded which). These TCRs come from a man aged 40-49 years who had recovered from COVID-19.

This chain joins TRBV7-2 and TRBJ2-4, with unresolved D. Germline CDR1 SGHTA, CDR2 FQGNSA. With 5 bases removed from V and 13 bases from J, the gap between germline ends came to 12 bases. There are 11 residues in the CDR3. CDR3 sequence (DNA): TGTGCCAGCAGCCAGCCTGGGCCACAGTACTTC. Its translation: CASSQPGPQYF.

V and J are TRBV24-1 and TRBJ2-7; 9 nucleotides line up with TRBD1. The CDR3 is made up of 16 amino acids. After removal of 5 bases from V and 5 bases from J, the junction contained 12 bases not matched to a gene. Germline CDR1 is KGHDR and CDR2 is SFDVKD. CDR3 protein: CATSATGTGRFHEQYF. The CDR3 DNA sequence: TGTGCCACCAGTGCTACCGGGACAGGGAGGTTCCACGAGCAGTACTTC.

The chain couples TRBV29-1 to TRBJ2-2; TRBD2 aligns across 7 bases. From germline, CDR1 is SQVTM and CDR2 ANQGSEA. The CDR3 loop spans 15 amino acids. The V gene end was trimmed by 6 bases and the J gene end by 2 bases; junction bases not matched to a gene: 9. The CDR3 reads CSVGGLAGNTGELFF. As DNA, the CDR3 is TGCAGCGTCGGCGGGTTAGCGGGTAACACCGGGGAGCTGTTTTTT.

CDR3 in DNA: TGTGCCATCAGTGAATCGGGGGGAGAGACCCAGTACTTC. Its translation is CAISESGGETQYF. The V call is TRBV10-3, the J call TRBJ2-5; the match to TRBD2 covers 7 bases. The CDR3 has 13 amino acids. Looked up from germline, CDR1 is ENHRY and CDR2 is SYGVKD. The J segment lost 4 bases and the V segment lost 3 bases, leaving 2 bases of the junction unmatched.

This clone showed up just a few times. This chain uses TRBV4-3 with TRBJ2-7, with 8 bases that match TRBD2. Germline trimming cut 4 bases from V and 0 bases from J; bases unmatched to any gene: 5. CDR1 is LGHNA, CDR2 YSLEER, per germline. The CDR3 runs to 15 residues. The CDR3 DNA sequence: TGCGCCAGCAGCCCCCATAGCGGGGTCTCCTACGAGCAGTACTTC. Amino acids: CASSPHSGVSYEQYF.

The chain is built from TRBV12-5 and TRBJ1-5; D possibly corresponds to TRBD1 (6 bases). Germline CDR1 is LGHNT and CDR2 is FRNRAP. The V end lost 2 bases, the J end lost 7 bases, and 36 bases lay between the germline ends. The CDR3 totals 22 residues. CDR3 in amino acids: CASGLPRSGEFRGVGTVQPQHF. As DNA, the CDR3 is TGTGCTAGTGGTTTGCCCCGGTCAGGGGAATTCCGAGGCGTGGGAACTGTCCAGCCCCAGCATTTT.

V gene TRBV20-1 combines with J gene TRBJ1-6; TRBD1 aligns across 10 bases. CDR1 is DFQATT and CDR2 is SNEGSKA in the germline V gene (reference sequence). This CDR3 contains 14 residues. V shed 3 bases and J 11 bases; nucleotides not matched to a gene: 7. As DNA, the CDR3 is TGCAGTGCTAGTGACAGGGGGCACTCCACACCCCTCCACTTT. Protein sequence: CSASDRGHSTPLHF.

This chain connects TRBV28 to TRBJ1-2, with D perhaps matching TRBD1 (5 bases). Germline lookup yields CDR1 MDHEN and CDR2 SYDVKM. This CDR3 is 16 amino acids long. Trimming removed 8 bases from V and 7 bases from J, with 26 bases in between. The CDR3 protein is CASFEERGAGSFGYTF. The CDR3 DNA is TGTGCCAGCTTTGAGGAAAGGGGCGCGGGATCATTTGGCTACACCTTC.

The J gene is TRBJ2-1, the V gene TRBV3-1 (or the pseudogene TRBV3-2); TRBD2 might be the D (6 bases). Germline V CDR1 and CDR2: LGHDT, YNNKEL (reference sequence). The CDR3 spans 16 residues. Trimming pared 4 bases from V and 6 bases from J, leaving 19 bases between. The CDR3: CASSPNSGTDANEQFF. The CDR3, as DNA: TGTGCCAGCAGCCCAAATAGCGGAACCGACGCCAATGAGCAGTTCTTC.

The chain carries TRBV30 and TRBJ2-3; tentative D call: TRBD1 (5 bases). V dropped 5 bases and J dropped 1 base, with 16 bases sitting between them. From germline, CDR1 is GTSNPN and CDR2 SVGIG (reference sequence). This CDR3 is built from 15 residues. The CDR3 sequence is CAWEPGFGGTDTQYF. CDR3 nucleotides: TGTGCCTGGGAACCAGGGTTTGGGGGCACAGATACGCAGTATTTT.